This T cell receptor (beta chain) was found in a study of T cell responses to AZD1222 COVID-19 vaccine (dated by TCRdb to the early 2020s). General notes on the study: Because spike-specific TCR depth and breadth did not differ between the two schedules, AZD1222 recipients who got a second dose at roughly 4 weeks were pooled with those who got a second dose at roughly 12 weeks. A total of just over 230 trial participants underwent TCR sequencing, of whom roughly 210 had received two doses of AZD1222 and about 25 had received two doses of the MenACWY control vaccine. Enrollment into the trials was organized by age into subgroups of 18-55, 56-69 and 70-plus years, and those subgroups contained approximately 160, 26 and 62 TCR-sequenced participants, respectively.

The germline V gene (reference sequence) provides CDR1 SEHNR and CDR2 FQNEAQ. Including the terminal cysteine and phenylalanine, the CDR3 comprises 15 residues. The kept DNA is CDR3 alone, 45 bases in frame from the first base. Relative to germline, V is missing 0 bases and J is missing 4 bases, with 5 bases of the junction outside any gene match. Overall study results and their limits: Participants were mostly white British and included more females than males, and it was suggested by the authors that clonal diversity may have been underestimated. Reportedly, almost half of the unique spike-specific TCRs recognized epitopes lying outside the regions that are mutated in the B.1.351 and B.1.1.7 variants. After two AZD1222 doses, spike-specific TCR breadth and depth were significantly higher than at day 0 and than in MenACWY recipients. The vaccine-associated CD4 TCRs covered the entire spike protein, and the dominant responses fell in regions 160-218 and 743-854. No day 14 peak-response samples were available, so repertoires were characterized only after the peak T cell response. The 56-69-year group was small, and its depth increase did not reach significance, likely because of low power. Only six AZD1222 recipients were SARS-CoV-2 seropositive at baseline, limiting conclusions about previously exposed vaccinees.

What the time point label conveys for this sample: baseline before first vaccination. Samples from vaccinated people were obtained from the UK trials COV001 and COV002, which included a single-blind randomized controlled phase 2/3 trial of AZD1222 (ChAdOx1 nCoV-19) in healthy adults. For TCRbeta chain sequencing, PBMC samples were collected from trial participants at day 0 and at day 28 after the second dose. The CDR3 regions of human TCRbeta chains were analyzed by immunosequencing. As for how the authors treated the data: TCRs in the repertoires were compared against a reference library of SARS-CoV-2-specific TCRs that had been generated with the MIRA antigen-specificity platform. Breadth was defined as the fraction of unique TCRs that were SARS-CoV-2-associated. Depth was defined as the fraction of total T cells that were SARS-CoV-2-associated. Using the MIRA data, each spike-specific TCR was mapped to the spike region that the TCR reacts to and placed in a CD4 or CD8 class. Log10-transformed breadth and depth values were compared by one-way ANOVA with Sidak's multiple comparisons tests. TCRdb stores this immuneACCESS table with in-frame sequences only. Part of the clones is absent; in the studies checked, under half of the shortfall reflects unresolved V genes, and no reason is known for the rest. From that table come the V and J calls and clone size; the DNA was used to work out D and trimming. Across this sample there are approximately 150,000 clones, with over 75% seen only once. The biggest ten clones account for 2.5% to 3% of the sample.

Points on this clone: The antigen this receptor binds is unknown. Base quality data are lacking; no much larger clone is found one base away.

The specimen comprised peripheral blood, sampled on day 0 of AZD1222 vaccination. This TCR came from an adult in good health. The chain links TRBV7-9 with TRBJ2-7, and 8 junction bases match TRBD1. The encoded CDR3 is CASSLAGQVAYEQYF. The DNA is as follows: TGTGCCAGCAGCTTAGCGGGACAGGTCGCTTACGAGCAGTACTTC.